The 22 T cell receptor beta chains presented below share a single source sample, sequenced in a study of somatic mutations in cytotoxic T cells in rheumatoid arthritis. Assay: immunoSEQ multiplex PCR; the TCRdb copy retains only in-frame clones and omits some. This repertoire shows roughly 4,100 clones, approximately 93% found once; its top ten account for around 8%. The specimen sequenced was CD8+ T cells sorted from blood. Every receptor here comes from a woman aged 55-75 years with rheumatoid arthritis.

The CDR3 DNA follows: TGTGCCAGCAGCGCCGACAGAGGGACTACCTTCTACGAGCAGTACTTC. This sequence encodes CASSADRGTTFYEQYF. The V gene is TRBV9, the J gene TRBJ2-7; TRBD2 matches at 7 bases. Trimming took 3 bases from V and 3 from J; bases not matched to a gene: 12. Per germline, CDR1 SGDLS and CDR2 YYNGEE. The CDR3 runs 16 residues.

This clone was detected only once. The V and J genes are TRBV7-9 and TRBJ2-5; weak D call: TRBD1 (6 bases). The last part of the DNA fits TRBJ2-7 better; the J call may be wrong. The CDR3 has 13 residues. The germline CDR1 and CDR2 sequences are SEHNR and FQNEAQ (reference sequence). CDR3 sequence: CASSSGAPYEQYF. CDR3 bases: TGTGCCAGCAGCTCAGGGGCCCCCTACGAGCAGTACTTC.

The chain combines TRBV21-1 with TRBJ2-7; TRBD1 is taken as the D call from the table, unchecked against the DNA. TRBV21-1 is listed as a pseudogene. This CDR3 spans 21 amino acids. CDR3 loop: CASSHKNRVLFGLSSSYEQYV. The CDR3 nucleotides are TGTGCCAGCAGTCACAAAAACAGGGTTCTCTTCGGACTGTCAAGCTCCTACGAGCAGTACGTC.

CDR3 nucleotides: TGTGCCAGCAGCTTTAACGGGAACACTGAAGCTTTCTTT. Its translation is CASSFNGNTEAFF. J is TRBJ1-1 and V is TRBV5-6; no reliable D call. This CDR3 spans 13 amino acids. Germline V gene sequence: CDR1 SGHDT, CDR2 YYEEEE. Between the trimmed V and J ends, which lost 2 bases and 1 base, there was a span of 6 bases.

The chain joins TRBV27 to TRBJ2-5; 7 bases align to TRBD2. The closer fit of TRBJ2-7 to the DNA end suggests the J call may be wrong. CDR3 length: 15 amino acids. Germline V gene data show CDR1 as MNHEY and CDR2 as SMNVEV (reference sequence). CDR3 sequence: CASSLSGGSSYEQYF. CDR3 in DNA: TGTGCCAGCAGTTTATCGGGGGGGAGTTCCTACGAGCAGTACTTC.

The chain employs TRBV4-1 and TRBJ1-1; D may be TRBD1 (6 bases). This CDR3 comprises 14 residues. Germline V gene lookup returns CDR1 MGHRA and CDR2 YSYEKL. V dropped 7 bases and J dropped 0 bases, with 12 bases sitting between them. This CDR3 is CASKPGQMNTEAFF. CDR3 sequence (DNA): TGCGCCAGCAAACCCGGACAGATGAACACTGAAGCTTTCTTT.

This chain connects TRBV4-2 to TRBJ2-7, with 9 bases that match TRBD1. Germline V gives CDR1 LGHNA, CDR2 YNFKEQ. V lost 4 bases and J lost 4; bases outside the gene matches: 5. The CDR3 extends over 14 amino acids. The CDR3 DNA follows: TGTGCCAGCAGCCTACCGGGACAGGGATACGAGCAGTACTTC. This translates into CASSLPGQGYEQYF.

The rearrangement uses TRBV7-9 and TRBJ1-5, with 7 positions matching TRBD1. After removal of 5 bases from V and 11 bases from J, the junction contained 15 bases not matched to a gene. The CDR3 loop spans 15 amino acids. The germline CDR1 and CDR2 sequences are SEHNR and FQNEAQ (reference sequence). CDR3 protein: CASSPSGTVGWSQHF. The CDR3, as DNA: TGTGCCAGCAGCCCCTCCGGGACAGTGGGGTGGTCCCAGCATTTT.

The V gene is TRBV5-1, the J gene TRBJ1-1; 7 bases fit TRBD1. Germline CDR1 reads SGHRS; CDR2 reads YFSETQ. V lost 0 bases, J lost 3 bases, and 2 bases stayed unmatched. The CDR3 spans 14 residues. CDR3 residues: CASSLETGDTEAFF. DNA for the CDR3: TGCGCCAGCAGCTTGGAAACAGGGGACACTGAAGCTTTCTTT.

V gene TRBV11-3 combines with J gene TRBJ1-1, with D unresolved. Germline V gene sequence: CDR1 SGHNT, CDR2 YENEEA. This CDR3 region has 13 residues. Trimming left V 4 bases short and J 1 base short, with 7 bases between. The CDR3 region is CASSSWPNTEAFF. CDR3 DNA: TGTGCCAGCAGCTCGTGGCCGAACACTGAAGCTTTCTTT.

The rearrangement links TRBV27 to TRBJ1-5, with 10 bases aligning to TRBD1. The V segment lost 2 bases and the J segment 4 bases; nucleotides outside the gene matches: 5. This CDR3 is 16 amino acids long. The germline gives CDR1 MNHEY, CDR2 SMNVEV (reference sequence). This CDR3 is CASSLRQGAVNQPQHF. The CDR3 DNA sequence: TGTGCCAGCAGTTTAAGACAGGGGGCGGTGAATCAGCCCCAGCATTTT.

The rearrangement joins TRBV11-2 to TRBJ2-3; D gene uncertain. V lost 9 bases and J lost 3, with 22 bases in between. The CDR3 runs to 16 residues. Germline assignment: CDR1 SGHAT and CDR2 FQNNGV. CDR3 residues: CASTPWLRSGTDTQYF. In DNA, the CDR3 is TGTGCCAGTACCCCGTGGCTACGGAGTGGTACAGATACGCAGTATTTT.

Only one count was recorded for this clone. The V call is TRBV27, the J call TRBJ2-7; 10 bases map to TRBD1. Germline CDR1 MNHEY, CDR2 SMNVEV (reference sequence). J lost 6 bases, V lost 5 bases, and 7 bases had no gene match. There are 14 residues in the CDR3. The CDR3 spells CASSIRTGGTEQYF. The CDR3, as DNA: TGTGCCAGCAGTATAAGGACAGGGGGGACCGAGCAGTACTTC.

The chain recombines TRBV7-2 with TRBJ2-1; 8 nucleotides agree with TRBD1. CDR1 SGHTA and CDR2 FQGNSA come from the germline V gene. V gave up 3 bases and J gave up 2 bases; unmatched junction bases: 3. CDR3 length equals 15 residues. The DNA of the CDR3 is TGTGCCAGCAGCTTTTCAGGGGGCCCCTACAATGAGCAGTTCTTC. This translates into CASSFSGGPYNEQFF.

The chain is built from TRBV29-1 and TRBJ1-4, with no clear D. Germline V CDR1 and CDR2: SQVTM, ANQGSEA. The length of the CDR3 is 11 residues. Trimming cost V 3 bases and J 5 bases, with 4 bases left between them. CDR3 nucleotide sequence: TGCAGCGTTGACCAAAATGAAAAACTGTTTTTT. Amino acids: CSVDQNEKLFF.

The genes are TRBV5-1 and TRBJ2-7; perhaps TRBD2 as D (6 bases). The germline V gene encodes CDR1 SGHRS and CDR2 YFSETQ. V shed 2 bases and J shed 6 bases, with 12 bases lying between them. CDR3 size: 13 residues. The CDR3 loop reads CASSLGGGFEQYV. The CDR3 bases are TGCGCCAGCAGCTTAGGAGGAGGGTTCGAGCAGTACGTC.

This chain joins TRBV29-1 and TRBJ1-5, with D possibly matching TRBD1 (6 bases). V lost 0 bases and J 7 bases, leaving 13 bases between the germline ends. The CDR3 spans 14 residues. The germline gives CDR1 SQVTM, CDR2 ANQGSEA. The CDR3 nucleotides are TGCAGCGTTGAAGACCAGGGGTTGGGGCAGCCCCAGCATTTT. Translation gives CSVEDQGLGQPQHF.

The genes are TRBV4-2 and TRBJ1-2; 9 bases are a match to TRBD1. V was pared by 1 base and J by 6 bases, with 0 bases of the junction left unmatched. From germline, CDR1 is LGHNA and CDR2 YNFKEQ. CDR3 size: 13 residues. The CDR3 DNA reads as TGTGCCAGCAGCCAAGGGACAGGGGATGGCTACACCTTC. It yields the protein CASSQGTGDGYTF.

This clone was recorded once. The V call is TRBV9, the J call TRBJ2-2, with D possibly being TRBD2 (6 bases). Trimming cost V 3 bases and J 6 bases, with 9 bases left between them. The CDR3 spans 13 residues. From germline, CDR1 is SGDLS and CDR2 YYNGEE. The CDR3 reads CASSAGRPGELFF. CDR3 in DNA: TGTGCCAGCAGCGCCGGGAGACCCGGGGAGCTGTTTTTT.

The gene calls are TRBV19 and TRBJ2-4, with D possibly matching TRBD2 (5 bases). V shed 4 bases and J shed 15 bases, with 13 bases lying between them. From germline, CDR1 is LNHDA and CDR2 SQIVND (reference sequence). This CDR3 region has 11 residues. The CDR3 here is CASSSEGSAYF. The CDR3 region has the DNA TGTGCCAGTAGTAGTGAGGGCAGTGCGTACTTC.

The gene calls are TRBV7-9 and TRBJ1-3; 8 positions agree with TRBD1. Germline V lookup: CDR1 SEHNR, CDR2 FQNEAQ (reference sequence). The ends lost 4 bases at V and 2 bases at J; junction bases unmatched: 4. CDR3 length equals 15 residues. The CDR3: CASSSDRGPGNTIYF. DNA for the CDR3: TGTGCCAGCAGCTCCGACAGGGGCCCTGGAAACACCATATATTTT.

The chain employs TRBV11-2 and TRBJ1-1, with TRBD1 matching 9 bases. J gave up 6 bases and V 6 bases, and 8 bases lay outside the gene matches. The length of the CDR3 is 14 residues. Germline V lookup: CDR1 SGHAT, CDR2 FQNNGV. CDR3 DNA sequence: TGTGCCAGCAGGCCCACCGGGACAGGGTCTGAAGCTTTCTTT. Protein product: CASRPTGTGSEAFF.